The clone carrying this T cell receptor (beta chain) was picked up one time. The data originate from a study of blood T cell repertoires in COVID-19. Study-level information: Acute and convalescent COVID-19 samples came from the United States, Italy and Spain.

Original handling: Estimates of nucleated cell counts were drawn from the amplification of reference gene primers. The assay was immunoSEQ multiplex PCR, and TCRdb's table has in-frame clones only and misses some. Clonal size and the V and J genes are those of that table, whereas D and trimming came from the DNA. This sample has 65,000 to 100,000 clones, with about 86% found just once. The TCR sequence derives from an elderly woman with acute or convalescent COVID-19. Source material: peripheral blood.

The CDR3 DNA follows: TGCAGTCTCGTTGAGGAGACCCAGTACTTC. Encoded protein: CSLVEETQYF. The chain combines TRBV20-1 with TRBJ2-5; no clear D. Germline V CDR1 and CDR2: DFQATT, SNEGSKA (reference sequence). The CDR3 spans 10 residues. V was pared by 8 bases and J by 5 bases, with 9 bases between.